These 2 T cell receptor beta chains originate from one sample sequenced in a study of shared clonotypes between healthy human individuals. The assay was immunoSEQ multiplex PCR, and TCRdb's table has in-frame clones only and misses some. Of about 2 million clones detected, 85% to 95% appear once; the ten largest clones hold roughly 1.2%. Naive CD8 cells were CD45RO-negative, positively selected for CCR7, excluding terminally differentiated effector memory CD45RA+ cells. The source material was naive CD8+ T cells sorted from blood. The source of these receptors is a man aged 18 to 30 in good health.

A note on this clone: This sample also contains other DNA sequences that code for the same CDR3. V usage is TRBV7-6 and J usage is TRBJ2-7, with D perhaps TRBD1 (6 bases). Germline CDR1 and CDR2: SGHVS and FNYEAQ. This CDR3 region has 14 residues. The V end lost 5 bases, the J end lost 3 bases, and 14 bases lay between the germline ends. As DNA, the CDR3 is TGTGCCAGCAGCCCCCGGGACAACAGCTACGAGCAGTACTTC. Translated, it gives CASSPRDNSYEQYF.

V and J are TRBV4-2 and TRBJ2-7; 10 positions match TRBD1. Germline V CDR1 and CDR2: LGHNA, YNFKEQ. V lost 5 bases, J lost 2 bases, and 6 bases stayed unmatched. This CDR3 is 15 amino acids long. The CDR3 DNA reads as TGTGCCAGCAGCGCGGGACAGGGGAACCCCTACGAGCAGTACTTC. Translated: CASSAGQGNPYEQYF.